This record looks at one TCR beta chain sequence and its context. Its specificity is not known. Germline CDR1 and CDR2: SGHVS and FQNEAQ. V gave up 3 bases and J gave up 7 bases, with 4 bases separating them. This CDR3 region has 12 residues. The entry originates in a study of CD8+ T cells in alopecia areata. Findings and caveats of the study: For lesional scalp, especially alopecia totalis/universalis, clonality was higher than in normal scalp.

Sequencing relied on a cDNA template that was reverse transcribed from extracted RNA. Sequenced by immunoSEQ multiplex PCR; TCRdb stores in-frame clones only, minus some. The sample includes about 120,000 clones, approximately 58% of them seen just once. This chain uses TRBV7-8 with TRBJ1-6; D not certain. The sample comprised CD4+ T cells sorted from blood. This TCR came from a human donor in good health. The CDR3 sequence: CASSLTNSPLHF. Here the CDR3 DNA reads TGTGCCAGCAGCTTGACGAATTCACCCCTCCACTTT.